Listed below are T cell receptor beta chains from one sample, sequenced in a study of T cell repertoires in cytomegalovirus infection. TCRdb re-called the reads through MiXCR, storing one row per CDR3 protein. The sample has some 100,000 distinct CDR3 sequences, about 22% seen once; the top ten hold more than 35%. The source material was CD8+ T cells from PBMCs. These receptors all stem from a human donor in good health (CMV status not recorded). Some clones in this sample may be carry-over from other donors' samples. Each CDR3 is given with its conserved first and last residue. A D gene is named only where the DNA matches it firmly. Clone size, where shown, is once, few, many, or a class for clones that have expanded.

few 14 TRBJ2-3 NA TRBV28 TGTGCCAGCAGCACTGGGGGGCGAACAGATACGCAGTATTTT CASSTGGRTDTQYF
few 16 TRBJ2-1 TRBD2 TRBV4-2 TGTGCCAGCAGCCAAGATGTGGCGGGGGGGCACAATGAGCAGTTCTTC CASSQDVAGGHNEQFF
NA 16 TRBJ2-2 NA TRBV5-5 TGTGCCAGCAGCCCCCTTGGGTCTTCGAACACCGGGGAGCTGTTTTTT CASSPLGSSNTGELFF
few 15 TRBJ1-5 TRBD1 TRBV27 TGTGCCAGCACCAAGACAGGGAATAGCAATCAGCCCCAGCATTTT CASTKTGNSNQPQHF
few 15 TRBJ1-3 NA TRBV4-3 TGCGCCAGCAGCCAGACAAGGGCCTCTGGAAACACCATATATTTT CASSQTRASGNTIYF
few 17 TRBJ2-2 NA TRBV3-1 TGTGCCAGCAGCCAAGATCCGAGGACAGTGTACACCGGGGAGCTGTTTTTT CASSQDPRTVYTGELFF
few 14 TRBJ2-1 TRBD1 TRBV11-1 TGTGCCAGCAGCTTAGGGACAGGGGCGGATGAGCAGTTCTTC CASSLGTGADEQFF
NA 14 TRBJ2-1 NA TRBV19 TGTGCCAGTAGCTCCGGGACTGGATTCAATCAGCAGTTCTTC CASSSGTGFNQQFF
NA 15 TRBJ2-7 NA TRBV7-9 TGTGCCAGCAGCTTAGGCGGCGGGAACCTCTACGAGCAGTACTTC CASSLGGGNLYEQYF
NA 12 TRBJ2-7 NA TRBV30 TGTGCCTGGGGGGGGCTGAACTACGAGCAGTACTTC CAWGGLNYEQYF
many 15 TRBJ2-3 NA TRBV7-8 TGTGCCAGCAGCTCGCACTTGACTGGTACAGATACGCAGTATTTT CASSSHLTGTDTQYF
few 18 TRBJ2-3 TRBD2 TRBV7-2 TGTGCCAGCAGCTTCCCCCAAGGCGGGGGGGCCGGGTCAGATACGCAGTATTTT CASSFPQGGGAGSDTQYF
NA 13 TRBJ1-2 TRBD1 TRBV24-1 TGTGCCACCAGTGATTTCAGGGGGAATGGCTACACCTTC CATSDFRGNGYTF
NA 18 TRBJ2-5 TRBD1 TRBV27 TGTGCCAGCAGAAACCGCGGACAGGACCCGCTAGGCCAAGAGACCCAGTACTTC CASRNRGQDPLGQETQYF
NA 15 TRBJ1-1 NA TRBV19 TGTGCCAGTAGTATAGACGTACAGGGTGCCACTGAAGCTTTCTTT CASSIDVQGATEAFF
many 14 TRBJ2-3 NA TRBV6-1 TGTGCCAGCCGGGGGACACTATCCACAGATACGCAGTATTTT CASRGTLSTDTQYF
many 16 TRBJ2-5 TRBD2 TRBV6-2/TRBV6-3 TGTGCCAGCAGTTACGGAAGGCGGGGGACCCAAGAGACCCAGTACTTC CASSYGRRGTQETQYF
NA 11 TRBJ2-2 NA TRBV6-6 TGTGCCACCTCTAGTTTGGTGGAGCTGTTTTTT CATSSLVELFF
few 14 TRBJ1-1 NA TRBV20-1 TGCAGTGCTAGAGTTGGACTGGTGAACACTGAAGCTTTCTTT CSARVGLVNTEAFF
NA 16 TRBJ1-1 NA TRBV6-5 TGTGCCAGCAGTTACTCGGCGAGGACCGGGAACACTGAAGCTTTCTTT CASSYSARTGNTEAFF
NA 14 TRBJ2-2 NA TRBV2 TGTGCCAGCAACGCGGACCTAAACACCGGGGAGCTGTTTTTT CASNADLNTGELFF
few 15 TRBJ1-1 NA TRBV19 TGTGCCAGTAGTATGACGCTGCCCATGAACACTGAAGCTTTCTTT CASSMTLPMNTEAFF
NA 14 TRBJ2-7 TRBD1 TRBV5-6 TGTGCCAGCAGCGCCGGGACAGGGTCATACGAGCAGTACTTC CASSAGTGSYEQYF
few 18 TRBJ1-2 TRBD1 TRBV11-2 TGTGCCAGCAGCTTGCCACCCCGATGGGGACAGGGAGCAAATGGCTACACCTTC CASSLPPRWGQGANGYTF
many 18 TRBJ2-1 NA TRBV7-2 TGTGCCAGCAGCTTAGAGGCGTTGTATGGGCTGCCGGGCAATGAGCAGTTCTTC CASSLEALYGLPGNEQFF
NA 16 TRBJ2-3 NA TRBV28 TGTGCCACTACTCAGTTTGCTACAGGCGGGGCATATACGCAGTATTTT CATTQFATGGAYTQYF
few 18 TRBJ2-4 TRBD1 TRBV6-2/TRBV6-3 TGTGCCAGCAGTTACGAGGTTGGAACTGGACAGGCCCAAAACATTCAGTACTTC CASSYEVGTGQAQNIQYF
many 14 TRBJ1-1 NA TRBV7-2 TGTGCCAGCAGCTTATTAGGGTCGAACACTGAAGCTTTCTTT CASSLLGSNTEAFF
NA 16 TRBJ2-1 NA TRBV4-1 TGCGCCAGCAGCCAAGGGATCAGGGAGTCCTACAATGAGCAGTTCTTC CASSQGIRESYNEQFF
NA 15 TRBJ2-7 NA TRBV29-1 TGCAGCGTTGAAGATAAAGGGACGGGGAACTACGAGCAGTACTTC CSVEDKGTGNYEQYF
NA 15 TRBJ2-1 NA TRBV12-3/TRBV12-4 TGTGCCAGCAGAGCGGGGCGGGGGCTTAACAATGAGCAGTTCTTC CASRAGRGLNNEQFF
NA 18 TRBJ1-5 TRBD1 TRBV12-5 TGTGCTAGTGGTTTGCCGCACGCTCGGACAGGGGGCTGGTATCCCCAGCATTTT CASGLPHARTGGWYPQHF
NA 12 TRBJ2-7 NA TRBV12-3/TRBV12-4 TGTGCCAGCAAGGCTGGAACCTACGAGCAGTACTTC CASKAGTYEQYF
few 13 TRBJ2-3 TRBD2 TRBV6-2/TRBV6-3 TGTGCCAGCAAGCGGGGATCCACAGATACGCAGTATTTT CASKRGSTDTQYF
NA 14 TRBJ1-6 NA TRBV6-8 TGTGCCAGCAGTTCGGACGGGGATGGGTCACCCCTCCACTTT CASSSDGDGSPLHF
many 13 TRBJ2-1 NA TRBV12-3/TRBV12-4 TGTGCCAGCAGTCCCGGACTAAGGAATGAGCAGTTCTTC CASSPGLRNEQFF
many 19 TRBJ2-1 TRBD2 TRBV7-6 TGTGCCAGCAGCTTAGCCGAAGCCGGGACTAGCGGGACCCACAATGAGCAGTTCTTC CASSLAEAGTSGTHNEQFF
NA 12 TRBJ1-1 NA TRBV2 TGTGCCACCCCGCCCGGGGCCTCTGAAGCTTTCTTT CATPPGASEAFF
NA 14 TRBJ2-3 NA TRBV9 TGTGCCAGCAGCGTATCTAGTAGCACAGATACGCAGTATTTT CASSVSSSTDTQYF
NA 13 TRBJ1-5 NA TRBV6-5 TGTGCCAGCAGTTACTCGCGAGGCTTACCCCAGCATTTT CASSYSRGLPQHF
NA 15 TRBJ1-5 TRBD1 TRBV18 TGTGCCAGCTCACCACCGGGACAGAACAATCAGACCCAGCATTTT CASSPPGQNNQTQHF
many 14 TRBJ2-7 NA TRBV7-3 TGTGCCAGCAGCTTGGGTAGCGCCCAGGGCGAGCAGTACTTC CASSLGSAQGEQYF
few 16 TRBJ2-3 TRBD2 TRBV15 TGTGCCACCAGCCACATGGCTAGCGGGGGACCCGATACGCAGTATTTT CATSHMASGGPDTQYF
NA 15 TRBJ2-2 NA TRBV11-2 TGTGCCAGCAGCTTATCCGGGACTTCCACCGGGGAGCTGTTTTTT CASSLSGTSTGELFF
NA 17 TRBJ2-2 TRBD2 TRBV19 TGTGCCACCCCTGGGGGAGCGGGGGGGCTTAACACCGGGGAGCTGTTTTTT CATPGGAGGLNTGELFF
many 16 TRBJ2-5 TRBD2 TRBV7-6 TGTGCCAGCAGCTCGGGACTAGCGGGAGATCGAGAGACCCAGTACTTC CASSSGLAGDRETQYF
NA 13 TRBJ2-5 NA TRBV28 TGTGCCAGCAAGACAGTAACGGGAGAGACCCAGTACTTC CASKTVTGETQYF
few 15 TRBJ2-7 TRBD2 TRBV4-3 TGCGCCAGCAGCCAAGAGACTAGCGGGAGATCCGAGCAGTACTTC CASSQETSGRSEQYF
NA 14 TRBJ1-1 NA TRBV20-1 TGCAGTGCTAGAGATAGGACCTACACGACTGAAGCTTTCTTT CSARDRTYTTEAFF